This T cell receptor (beta chain) came from a study of cytomegalovirus exposure and HLA in healthy donors (dated by TCRdb to 2016 to 2017). Describing the broader study: An earlier analysis of 587 of the donors reported 276 Gb of sequence data and 117 million unique TCR beta sequences obtained from 180 million or so T cells. The number of donors typed differed by locus, with about 629-630 for A, B, C, DRB1 and DQB1, 522 for DQA1, 600 to 610 for DPA1, and some 450 for DPB1. The study aimed to test whether signatures of past pathogen exposure could be identified by cataloging public T cell receptors. To predict cytomegalovirus infection status, the study combined high-throughput TCR immunosequencing, statistical association of individual TCRs with disease status, and machine learning. A later analysis re-analyzed previously published TCR beta repertoires from about 730 donors and added high-resolution HLA genotyping to study TCR occurrence patterns. On average, approximately 250,000 unique TCR beta nucleotide sequences were sequenced per donor among some 420 genotyped donors of the cohort, with roughly 20% of those sequences being non-productive. Alongside the repertoire data, information on donor age, sex, ethnicity and CMV serostatus was compiled. Of the approximately 400 genotyped donors, approximately 81% were placed in the genetic ancestry cluster associated with self-reported Caucasian donors. HLA typing covered class I and class II loci at four-digit resolution. Several DR-DQ haplotypes were handled as single units for association and clustering because linkage in the cohort was strong. Rather than drawing on any new phenotypic data, the later analysis identified candidate immune exposures from TCR beta sequences and the way those sequences occurred across donors. To decide whether each TCR beta V gene segment behaved as functional or pseudogenic, an earlier analysis of nearly 600 of the donors relied on high-throughput TCR beta sequencing. The study used immunosequencing to profile the T cell repertoires of 600 to 850 subjects and linked those repertoires to cytomegalovirus serostatus. An early release covering more than 500 HLA-typed donors comprised 250 to 350 gigabases of sequencing data and roughly 85 million unique TCR sequences. Every discovery cohort repertoire had been produced on one sequencing platform. A later genetic analysis took genome-wide SNP genotypes for about three fifths of the 666 donors and used that subset as a discovery cohort. Along with the approximately 700-subject first cohort, a separate validation cohort of over 90 different subjects was used.

About this clone: Its binding antigen is unknown.

General findings and caveats noted by the study authors: A cluster of highly shared sequence variants was judged likely to represent a technical artifact of the sequencing pipeline. Because counts were too low, about 18 rarely observed V segments, including chromosome 9 orphons, were left out of the earlier analysis of a few hundred of the donors. A later analysis found that most CMV-associated TCR beta chains appeared HLA-restricted, with HLA associations seemingly driven largely by CMV exposure. When HLA alleles, especially DR and DQ, strongly co-occurred, attributing TCR associations to individual alleles was difficult. In an earlier analysis of 587 of the donors, most TCR beta V segments appeared in productive rearrangements about 87% or about 30% of the time, broadly matching IMGT annotations. In this cohort, only TCR beta chains were sequenced, and detectable features were limited by the absence of alpha or paired-chain data. The classifier was reported to diagnose cytomegalovirus status with high specificity and sensitivity in both the original cohort and the validation cohort. Roughly uniform sequencing depth across donors was assumed in presence/absence analyses, although this assumption may not hold. According to a later genetic analysis, donors in an Asian-associated ancestry cluster had fewer N-insertions in productive TCRs than the approximately 710-donor mean. A total of 150 to 200 TCR beta chains were listed by the study as associated with cytomegalovirus. A further reported finding was that TCR beta sequences accurately predicted the HLA-A and HLA-B alleles for most subjects in the first cohort. HLA typing was unavailable for some donors at each locus, so association tests used only the typed subset. A later analysis found that HLA-associated TCR beta chains were more clonally expanded and had lower generation probabilities than equally common non-associated chains. It was suggested by the authors that the approach could potentially be generalized to other disease states and immunological phenotypes. In vitro tests confirmed that three of the cytomegalovirus-associated TCR beta chains recognize cytomegalovirus antigens. For the cohort, immune exposure information was limited to CMV serostatus. A later analysis associated 15,000 to 20,000 TCR beta sequences with specific HLA alleles at a false discovery rate of 0.05. Across donors, most TCR sequences were observed very rarely, whereas some public TCRs were present in many individuals. In a later analysis, the rate of TCR association differed among HLA loci, with DRB1 alleles having the most associated TCRs and HLA-C alleles having the fewest. The 87-base-pair reads could not distinguish some IMGT-functional V segments, including TRBV6-2 and TRBV6-3, so those segments were excluded. V-gene and J-gene trimming of TCR beta chains was associated with a missense DCLRE1C variant in a later genetic analysis, and the association was replicated in an independent cohort. Correlated functional status among segregating V segments might be attributable to linkage disequilibrium, but an unknown experimental factor could not be ruled out. In a later analysis, several top co-occurrence clusters were reported to appear linked to parvovirus B19, influenza, CMV and Epstein-Barr virus.

Receptors were amplified or captured by the immunoSEQ multiplex PCR assay. For the multiplex PCR, a mixture combining 60 forward primers for TCR Vbeta segments and 13 reverse primers for TCR Jbeta segments was used. A multiplex PCR assay on genomic DNA amplified the CDR3 region of rearranged TCR beta genes. Amplified TCR beta libraries were sequenced as 87-base-pair reads on the Illumina HiSeq System. As for the authors' bioinformatics: Across the 600 to 700 repertoires, a later analysis counted roughly 84 million unique TCR beta chains, around 10 million of which were shared by at least two donors. Raw reads were error-corrected and collapsed into unique sequences by a nearest-neighbor algorithm in which closely related sequences were merged to remove PCR and sequencing errors. Alignment of CDR3 sequences to IMGT reference sequences was used to assign V, D and J gene segments. For a sequence to be retained, a match of at least six nucleotides to both a V gene segment and a J gene segment was required. A rearrangement was called productive if the CDR3 had no stop codons and remained in frame with V and J, and every other rearrangement was called non-productive. Following IMGT convention, CDR3 was defined as the stretch from the second conserved V-encoded cysteine up to the conserved J-encoded phenylalanine. The earlier analysis of about 640 of the donors excluded any sequence lacking an unambiguous match to a single V gene segment. An earlier analysis of fewer than 650 of the donors classified V segments as functional when productive rearrangements were above 56.7% and as segregating when the standard deviation between donors was above 5%. A statistical classification framework was built to diagnose cytomegalovirus status from the catalog of TCR beta chain sequences. A later analysis assigned V and J genes by comparing TCR nucleotide sequences with IMGT/GENE-DB human TR gene sequences. The TCRdist pipeline was used in a later analysis to assign CDR3 sequences and most-parsimonious VDJ recombination scenarios. In a later analysis, each TCR beta chain was defined by its CDR3 amino acid sequence together with its V-gene family, and reads lacking a unique V-gene family were excluded. As a way to deal with suspected cross-contamination and a sequencing artifact, a later analysis dropped more than 500 nucleotide sequences that were highly shared and had low generation probability. A later analysis calculated a clonal expansion index for each public chain from normalized within-repertoire ranks of inferred template counts. In a later analysis, generation probabilities were computed with a VDJ recombination model fitted to out-of-frame rearrangements, and the resulting probabilities were checked against IGoR. In a later analysis, hypergeometric tests were used to score TCR-TCR, TCR-HLA and TCR-CMV co-occurrence, with a repertoire-size bias correction applied to TCR pairs. In a later analysis, false discovery rates were estimated by permuting HLA or CMV assignments 20 times. A later analysis grouped co-occurring TCRs with DBSCAN, adding TCRdist sequence similarity when clustering within HLA-allele-positive subsets. For co-occurrence clustering, repertoires with fewer than 30,000 or more than 120,000 public chains were excluded, along with roughly 5 repertoires with anomalous nucleotide sharing. Imported from immuneACCESS, the table was reduced by TCRdb to in-frame sequences with V and J called. These copies leave out some clones; in studies compared against another copy, an unresolved V gene accounts for under half, and the cause of the remainder is not known. V, J and clone size were drawn from that table, and D and trimming were deduced from the DNA. The sample table includes some 150,000 clones. Roughly 2.7% of the sample is held by the ten biggest clonotypes.

Its CDR3 holds 14 amino acids, cysteine through phenylalanine. Of the read, only the CDR3 DNA is kept; its 42 bases are in frame from base 1. Looking up the germline V gene (reference sequence) yields CDR1 LNHDA and CDR2 SQIVND. Relative to germline, V is 5 bases shorter and J is 2 bases shorter, with 12 bases between their ends. The cohort comprised around 700 healthy bone marrow donors. Cohort members were all nominally healthy when sampled, although unrecorded immune exposures were likely present. The donor was CMV seronegative and belonged to the group of more than 300 seronegative cohort members. A peripheral blood sample was provided by each donor, and peripheral blood mononuclear cells were used for TCR beta sequencing. The Qiagen DNeasy Blood Extraction Kit was used to extract genomic DNA from the blood cell samples.

The receptor was isolated from a middle-aged man in good health and CMV-seronegative. Recombination linked TRBV19 to TRBJ1-2; the D segment could be TRBD1, given 6 matching bases. The sample was PBMCs. The CDR3 region reads CASSGQGLNYGYTF. At the DNA level, the sequence is TGTGCCAGTAGTGGGCAGGGGCTGAACTATGGCTACACCTTC.